The clone carrying this TCR beta chain was seen a handful of times. What it recognizes is unknown. TCRdb re-derived calls from the RT-PCR reads in MiXCR, one entry per CDR3 protein. The sample lists more than 550,000 distinct CDR3 sequences; roughly 12% were seen once. These data belong to a study of response to subunit inactivated influenza vaccine. Study-wide points: Authors suggested each seasonal influenza vaccination recruits few new T cells.

The V end was cut by 5 bases, the J end by 3 bases, with 14 bases between. The CDR3 sequence is 14 residues long. Germline CDR1 is SGHTA and CDR2 is FQGTGA. This TCR derives from a man aged 45-65 years who received an inactivated influenza vaccine. The sequenced sample was PBMCs from blood, obtained on the day of vaccination. The rearrangement uses TRBV7-3 and TRBJ2-7; D call uncertain. The CDR3 protein is CASSPAGGDYEQYF. CDR3 DNA sequence: TGTGCCAGCAGCCCGGCCGGTGGGGACTACGAGCAGTACTTC. Supplemented by reference TRBV7-3 and TRBJ2-7, the full variable domain reads GAGVSQTPSNKVTEKGKYVELRCDPISGHTALYWYRQSLGQGPEFLIYFQGTGAADDSGLPNDRFFAVRPEGSVSTLKIQRTERGDSAVYLCASSPAGGDYEQYFGPGTRLTVT.